This T cell receptor (beta chain) stems from a study of neurological immune-mediated disorders. From the 5' RACE reads, TCRdb called clonotypes with MiXCR, one entry per CDR3 protein. The top ten clones hold around 2.7% of a sample with tens of thousands of distinct CDR3 sequences, 3.5% of them seen once. In this sample, this clonotype turned up many times. CDR1 and CDR2 from the germline V gene are SGHRS and YFSETQ. V dropped 4 bases and J dropped 3; count of bases not matched to a gene: 3. This CDR3 is built from 13 residues. The sample consisted of PBMCs. The gene calls are TRBV5-1 and TRBJ1-1, with 7 nucleotides matching TRBD1. This receptor was taken from a woman aged 50 to 60 with multiple sclerosis. CDR3 region: CASSIDRDTEAFF. CDR3 sequence (DNA): TGCGCCAGCAGCATTGACAGGGACACTGAAGCTTTCTTT.